This TCR beta chain is drawn from a study of human T cells and chemical hapten exposure. As for time point: pre-sensitization, week 0. The treatment was: therapeutic diphenylcyclopropenone sensitization with weekly scalp DPC. Under the authors' procedure: Per-sample TCR counts ranged from roughly 20,000 to 750,000, median approximately 98,000. TCRdb redid the calling of the RACE reads with MiXCR, one entry per CDR3 protein. The V and J calls reflect TCRdb's pipeline rather than the authors' work. The sample contains about 120,000 distinct CDR3 sequences, around an eighth of which appear only once. V lost 2 bases and J 7 bases, leaving 14 bases between the germline ends. The CDR3 covers 14 residues. In germline, CDR1 is PRHDT, CDR2 FYEKMQ (reference sequence).

The sequence came from a woman between 18 and 30 years old with alopecia areata. Some clones in this sample may be carry-over from other donors' samples. The sample consisted of whole blood, taken in connection with sensitization to the hapten diphenylcyclopropenone (DPC). This sequence joins TRBV13 and TRBJ2-5; unclear D gene. CDR3 region: CASSLTGRPGTQYF. The CDR3 coding sequence is TGTGCCAGCAGCTTAACGGGCCGACCCGGGACCCAGTACTTC.